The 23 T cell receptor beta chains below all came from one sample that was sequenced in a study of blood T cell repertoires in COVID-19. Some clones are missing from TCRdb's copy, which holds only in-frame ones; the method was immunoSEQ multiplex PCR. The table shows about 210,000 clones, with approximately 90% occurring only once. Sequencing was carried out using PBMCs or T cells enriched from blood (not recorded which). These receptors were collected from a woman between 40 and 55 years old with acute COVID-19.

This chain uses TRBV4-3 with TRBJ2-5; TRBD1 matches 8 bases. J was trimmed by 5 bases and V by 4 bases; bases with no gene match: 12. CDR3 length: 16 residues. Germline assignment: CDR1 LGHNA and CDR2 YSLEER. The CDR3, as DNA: TGCGCCAGCAGCCGGACCGCCGGGACAGGAGGGGAGACCCAGTACTTC. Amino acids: CASSRTAGTGGETQYF.

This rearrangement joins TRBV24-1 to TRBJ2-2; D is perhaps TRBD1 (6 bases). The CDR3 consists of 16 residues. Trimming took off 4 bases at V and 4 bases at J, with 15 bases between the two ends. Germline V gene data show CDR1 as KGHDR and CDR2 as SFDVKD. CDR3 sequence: CATSDHRQVGTGELFF. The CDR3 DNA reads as TGTGCCACCAGTGACCACCGACAGGTGGGCACCGGGGAGCTGTTTTTT.

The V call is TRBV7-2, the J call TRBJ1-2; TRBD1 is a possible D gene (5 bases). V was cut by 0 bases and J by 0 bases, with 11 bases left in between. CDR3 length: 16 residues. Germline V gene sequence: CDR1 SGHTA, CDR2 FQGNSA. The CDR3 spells CASSLAPQGSNYGYTF. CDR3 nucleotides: TGTGCCAGCAGCTTAGCGCCCCAGGGTTCTAACTATGGCTACACCTTC.

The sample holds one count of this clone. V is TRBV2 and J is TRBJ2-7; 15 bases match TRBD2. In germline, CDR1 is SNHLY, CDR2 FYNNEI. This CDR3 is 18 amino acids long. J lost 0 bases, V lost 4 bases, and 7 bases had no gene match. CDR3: CASSAGTSGRWGSYEQYV. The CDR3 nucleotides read TGTGCCAGCAGTGCCGGGACTAGCGGGAGGTGGGGCTCCTACGAGCAGTACGTC.

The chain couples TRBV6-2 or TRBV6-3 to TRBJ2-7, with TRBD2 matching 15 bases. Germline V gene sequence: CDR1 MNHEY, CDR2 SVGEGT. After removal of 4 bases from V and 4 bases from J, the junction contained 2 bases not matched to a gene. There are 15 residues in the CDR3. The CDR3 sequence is CASSFGLAGGYEQYV. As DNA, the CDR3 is TGTGCCAGCAGTTTTGGACTAGCGGGAGGGTACGAGCAGTACGTC.

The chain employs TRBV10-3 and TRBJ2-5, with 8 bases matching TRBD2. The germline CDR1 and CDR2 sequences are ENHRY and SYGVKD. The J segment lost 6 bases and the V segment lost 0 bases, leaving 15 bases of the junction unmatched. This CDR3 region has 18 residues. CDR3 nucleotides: TGTGCCATCAGTGAGTCGCTCCGGGGGGGAGGCCCTAGGCAGACCCAGTACTTC. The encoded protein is CAISESLRGGGPRQTQYF.

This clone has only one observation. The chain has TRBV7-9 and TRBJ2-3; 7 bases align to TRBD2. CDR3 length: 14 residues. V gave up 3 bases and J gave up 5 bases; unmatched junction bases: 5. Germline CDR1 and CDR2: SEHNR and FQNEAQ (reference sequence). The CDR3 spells CASSFRGERDTQYF. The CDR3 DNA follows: TGTGCCAGCAGCTTCCGGGGGGAGCGAGATACGCAGTATTTT.

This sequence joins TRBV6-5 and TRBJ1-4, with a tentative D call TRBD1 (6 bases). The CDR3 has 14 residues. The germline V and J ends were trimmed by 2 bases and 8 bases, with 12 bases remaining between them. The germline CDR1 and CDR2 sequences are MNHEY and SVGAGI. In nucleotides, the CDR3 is TGTGCCAGCAGTTACGGGGGCAGAGGAGAAAAACTGTTTTTT. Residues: CASSYGGRGEKLFF.

The CDR3 sequence is CASSYVTGGGWNTGELFF. Written as DNA, the CDR3 is TGTGCCAGCAGTTACGTAACAGGGGGAGGATGGAACACCGGGGAGCTGTTTTTT. V gene TRBV6-2 or TRBV6-3 combines with J gene TRBJ2-2; 8 bases are a match to TRBD1. This CDR3 region has 18 residues. Trimming cost V 2 bases and J 1 base; bases outside gene matches: 9. Germline V gene sequence: CDR1 MNHEY, CDR2 SVGEGT.

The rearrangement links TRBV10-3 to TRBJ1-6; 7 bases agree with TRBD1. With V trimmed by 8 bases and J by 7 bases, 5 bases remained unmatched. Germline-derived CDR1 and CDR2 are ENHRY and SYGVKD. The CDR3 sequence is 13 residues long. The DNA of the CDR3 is TGTGCCATCCGAGACAGGGTGAATTCACCCCTCCACTTT. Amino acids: CAIRDRVNSPLHF.

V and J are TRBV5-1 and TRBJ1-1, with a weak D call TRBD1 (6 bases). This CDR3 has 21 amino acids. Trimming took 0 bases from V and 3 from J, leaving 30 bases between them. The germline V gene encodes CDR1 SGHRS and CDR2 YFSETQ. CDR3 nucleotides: TGCGCCAGCAGCTTGGGGACCGGGACATTCTTTCCCCAAGAGCCGGACACTGAAGCTTTCTTT. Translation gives CASSLGTGTFFPQEPDTEAFF.

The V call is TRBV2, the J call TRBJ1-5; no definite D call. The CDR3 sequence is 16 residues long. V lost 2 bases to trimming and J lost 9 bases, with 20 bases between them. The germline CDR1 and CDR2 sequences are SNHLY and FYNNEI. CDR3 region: CASSETFFSVSPPQHF. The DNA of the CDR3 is TGTGCCAGCAGTGAAACCTTTTTTTCCGTTAGCCCGCCCCAGCATTTT.

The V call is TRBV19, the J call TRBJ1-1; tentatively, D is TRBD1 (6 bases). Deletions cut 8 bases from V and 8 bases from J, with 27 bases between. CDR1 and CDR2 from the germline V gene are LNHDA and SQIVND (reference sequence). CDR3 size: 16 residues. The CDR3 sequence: CASRKASLDSMQEAFF. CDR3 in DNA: TGTGCCAGTCGCAAGGCGTCCCTGGACAGCATGCAAGAAGCTTTCTTT. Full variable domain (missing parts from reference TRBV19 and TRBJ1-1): DGGITQSPKYLFRKEGQNVTLSCEQNLNHDAMYWYRQDPGQGLRLIYYSQIVNDFQKGDIAEGYSVSREKKESFPLTVTSAQKNPTAFYLCASRKASLDSMQEAFFGQGTRLTVV.

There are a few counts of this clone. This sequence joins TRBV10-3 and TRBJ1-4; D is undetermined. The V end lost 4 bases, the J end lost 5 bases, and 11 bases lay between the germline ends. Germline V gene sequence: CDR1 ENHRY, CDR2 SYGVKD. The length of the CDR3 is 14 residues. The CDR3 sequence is CAISGAGKNEKLFF. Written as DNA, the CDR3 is TGTGCCATCAGTGGAGCGGGGAAAAATGAAAAACTGTTTTTT.

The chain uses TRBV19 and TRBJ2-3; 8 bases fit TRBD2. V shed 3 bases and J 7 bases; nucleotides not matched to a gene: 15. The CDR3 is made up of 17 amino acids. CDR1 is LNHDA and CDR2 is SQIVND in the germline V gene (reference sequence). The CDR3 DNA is TGTGCCAGTAGTATCGATCGGGAGGGGACTATAAGCTATACGCAGTATTTT. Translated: CASSIDREGTISYTQYF.

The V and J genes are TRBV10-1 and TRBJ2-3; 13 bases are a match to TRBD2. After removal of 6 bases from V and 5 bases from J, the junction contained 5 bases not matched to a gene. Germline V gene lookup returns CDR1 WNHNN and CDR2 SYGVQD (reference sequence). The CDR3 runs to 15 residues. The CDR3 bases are TGCGCCAGCAGGACACTAGCGGGGGGGATAGATACGCAGTATTTT. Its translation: CASRTLAGGIDTQYF.

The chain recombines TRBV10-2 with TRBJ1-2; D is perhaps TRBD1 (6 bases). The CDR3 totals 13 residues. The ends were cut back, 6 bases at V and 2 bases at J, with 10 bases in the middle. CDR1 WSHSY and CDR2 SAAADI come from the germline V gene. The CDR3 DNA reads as TGCGCCAGCAGGACAGGACTGAACTATGGCTACACCTTC. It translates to CASRTGLNYGYTF.

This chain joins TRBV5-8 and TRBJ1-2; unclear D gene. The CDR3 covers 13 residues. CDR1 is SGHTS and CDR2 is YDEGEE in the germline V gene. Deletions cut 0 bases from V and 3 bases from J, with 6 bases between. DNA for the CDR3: TGTGCCAGCAGCTTGGGCCAGTACTATGGCTACACCTTC. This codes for CASSLGQYYGYTF.

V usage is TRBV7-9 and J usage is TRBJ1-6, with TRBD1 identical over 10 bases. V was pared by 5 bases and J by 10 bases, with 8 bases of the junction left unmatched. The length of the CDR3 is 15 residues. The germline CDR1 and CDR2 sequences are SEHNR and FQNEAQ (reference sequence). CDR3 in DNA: TGTGCCAGCAGCGTAACCGGGACAGGGGAGTCACCCCTCCACTTT. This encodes CASSVTGTGESPLHF.

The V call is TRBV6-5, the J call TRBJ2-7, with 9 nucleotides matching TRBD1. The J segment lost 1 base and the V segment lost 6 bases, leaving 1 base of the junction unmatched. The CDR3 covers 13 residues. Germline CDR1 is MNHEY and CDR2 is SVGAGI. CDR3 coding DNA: TGTGCCAGCAGCGGGACAGGGTCCTACGAGCAGTACGTC. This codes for CASSGTGSYEQYV.

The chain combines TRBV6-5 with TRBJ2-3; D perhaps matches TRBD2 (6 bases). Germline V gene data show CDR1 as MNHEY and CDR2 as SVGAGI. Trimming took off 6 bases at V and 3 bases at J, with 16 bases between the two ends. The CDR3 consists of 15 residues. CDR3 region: CASRRLGGLTDTQYF. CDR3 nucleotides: TGTGCCAGCAGGCGACTAGGAGGCTTGACAGATACGCAGTATTTT.

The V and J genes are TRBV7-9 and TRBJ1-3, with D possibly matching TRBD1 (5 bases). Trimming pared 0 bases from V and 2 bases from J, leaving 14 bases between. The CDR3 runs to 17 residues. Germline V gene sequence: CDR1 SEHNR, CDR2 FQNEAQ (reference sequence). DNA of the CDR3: TGTGCCAGCAGCTTAGCGGCCCGGTCAGGGACTGGAAACACCATATATTTT. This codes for CASSLAARSGTGNTIYF.

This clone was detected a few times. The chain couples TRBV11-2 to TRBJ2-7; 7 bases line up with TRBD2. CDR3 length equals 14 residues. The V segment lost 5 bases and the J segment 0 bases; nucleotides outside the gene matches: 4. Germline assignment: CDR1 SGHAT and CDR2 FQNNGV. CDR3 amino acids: CASSDTSASYEQYV. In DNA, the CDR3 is TGTGCCAGCAGCGATACTAGCGCCTCCTACGAGCAGTACGTC.